These T cell receptor beta chains were read from a single sample in a study of OX40 agonist ivuxolimab in advanced cancers. Assay: immunoSEQ multiplex PCR; the TCRdb copy retains only in-frame clones and omits some. The sample has tens of thousands of clones, 80% to 95% seen once. This specimen was CD4+ or CD8+ T cells sorted from blood, taken in a trial of the OX40 agonist ivuxolimab. Every receptor here comes from an adult with an advanced solid tumor such as melanoma, head and neck, liver or kidney cancer. The conserved cysteine and the conserved F or W are not part of the CDR3 here. Clone size, where shown, is once, few, many, or a class for clones that have expanded.

J gene: TRBJ2-2
clone size: .
V gene: TRBV29-1
CDR3 protein: SARQAANTGELF

J gene: TRBJ2-1
clone size: once
V gene: TRBV7-9
CDR3 protein: ASSSQGGPYNEQF

J gene: TRBJ2-3
clone size: .
V gene: TRBV7-6
CDR3 protein: ASSLGGGEPPDTQY

J gene: TRBJ1-3
clone size: .
V gene: TRBV7-6
CDR3 protein: ASSLATALSGNTIY

J gene: TRBJ2-3
clone size: .
V gene: TRBV6-5
CDR3 protein: ASSSRLAGDRDTQY

J gene: TRBJ1-1
clone size: .
V gene: TRBV2
CDR3 protein: ASSASEAPRSEAF

J gene: TRBJ1-6
clone size: .
V gene: TRBV27
CDR3 protein: ASRLTGGSYNSPLH

J gene: .
clone size: .
V gene: TRBV6-1
CDR3 protein: ASTRNTVGEQY

J gene: TRBJ2-3
clone size: .
V gene: TRBV20-1
CDR3 protein: SVRLEGTQY

J gene: TRBJ2-7
clone size: .
V gene: TRBV9
CDR3 protein: ASSPQASGVSYEQY

J gene: TRBJ2-7
clone size: .
V gene: TRBV28
CDR3 protein: ASSIPDGKGVYEQY

J gene: TRBJ1-2
clone size: .
V gene: TRBV29-1
CDR3 protein: SVGEQGGGFGYT

J gene: TRBJ2-1
clone size: .
V gene: TRBV5-4
CDR3 protein: ASSSRSVVGEQF

J gene: TRBJ1-4
clone size: .
V gene: TRBV7-2
CDR3 protein: ASSLAGLNNEKLF

J gene: TRBJ2-3
clone size: .
V gene: TRBV6-5
CDR3 protein: ASSNSGSRSDTQY

J gene: TRBJ2-2
clone size: .
V gene: TRBV7-6
CDR3 protein: ASILGQGPNTGELF

J gene: TRBJ1-4
clone size: .
V gene: TRBV18
CDR3 protein: ASSPPGLGEKLF

J gene: TRBJ1-2
clone size: .
V gene: TRBV6-5
CDR3 protein: ASKGRAYGYT

J gene: TRBJ2-2
clone size: once
V gene: TRBV11-3
CDR3 protein: ASSRDVGNTGELF

J gene: TRBJ2-1
clone size: .
V gene: TRBV11-3
CDR3 protein: ASSLGTAGKDEQF

J gene: TRBJ2-2
clone size: .
V gene: TRBV6-5
CDR3 protein: ASSRLTGELF

J gene: TRBJ1-1
clone size: once
V gene: TRBV5-4
CDR3 protein: ASSIGQVAEAF

J gene: TRBJ2-5
clone size: .
V gene: TRBV9
CDR3 protein: ASSVSGLAGGNQETQY

J gene: TRBJ1-4
clone size: once
V gene: TRBV5-6
CDR3 protein: ASSPGATNEKLF

J gene: TRBJ2-1
clone size: .
V gene: TRBV28
CDR3 protein: ASSLGEGEQF

J gene: TRBJ1-4
clone size: .
V gene: TRBV6-1
CDR3 protein: ASSERQILNEKLF

J gene: TRBJ2-7
clone size: .
V gene: TRBV5-1
CDR3 protein: ASSLQTGGAPYEQY

J gene: TRBJ1-3
clone size: .
V gene: TRBV6-5
CDR3 protein: ASSSTGGNTIY

J gene: TRBJ2-1
clone size: .
V gene: TRBV6-4
CDR3 protein: ASSRASIDEQF